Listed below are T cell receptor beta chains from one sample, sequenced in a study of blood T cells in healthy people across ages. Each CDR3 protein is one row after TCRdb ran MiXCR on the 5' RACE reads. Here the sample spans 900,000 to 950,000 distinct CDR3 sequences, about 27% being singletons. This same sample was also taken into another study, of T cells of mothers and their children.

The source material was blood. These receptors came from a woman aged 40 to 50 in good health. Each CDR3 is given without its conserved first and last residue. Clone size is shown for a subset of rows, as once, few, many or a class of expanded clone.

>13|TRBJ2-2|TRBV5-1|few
ASRSGGGSTGELF
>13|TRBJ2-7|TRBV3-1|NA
ASSQLQAGEGEQY
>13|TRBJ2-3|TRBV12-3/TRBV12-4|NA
ASSPRLSGTDAQY
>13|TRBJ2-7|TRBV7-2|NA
ASSTGQMYSYEQY
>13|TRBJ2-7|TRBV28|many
ASSQISGGKYEQY
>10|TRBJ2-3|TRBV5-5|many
ASSLDRDTQY
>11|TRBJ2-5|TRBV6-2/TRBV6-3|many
ASSSRQRETQY
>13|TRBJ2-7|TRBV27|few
AGSFKGGVAYEQY
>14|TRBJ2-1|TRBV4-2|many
ASSLSGGGLPNEQF
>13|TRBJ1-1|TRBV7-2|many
ASSLEVYRETEAF
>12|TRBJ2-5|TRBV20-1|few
SAPPRGFHETQY
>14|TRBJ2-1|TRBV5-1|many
ASSPSQGRRGNEQF
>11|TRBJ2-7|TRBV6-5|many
ASSPTGRVEQY
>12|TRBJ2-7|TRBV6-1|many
ASSEGDSSYEQY
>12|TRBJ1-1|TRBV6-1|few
ASSEWGRNTEAF
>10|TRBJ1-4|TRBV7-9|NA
ASSLSLEKLF
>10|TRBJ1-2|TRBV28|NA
ASSSRFDGYT
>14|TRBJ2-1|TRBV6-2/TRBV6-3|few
ASTFERGLTYNEQF
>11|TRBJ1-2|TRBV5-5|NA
ASSLNYNYGYT
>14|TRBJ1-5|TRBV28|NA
ASSLDGTGGNQPQH
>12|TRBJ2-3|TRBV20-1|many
SARVGGSTDTQY
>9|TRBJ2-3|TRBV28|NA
ASGYRDTQY
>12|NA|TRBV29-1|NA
SFRRTVTQETQY
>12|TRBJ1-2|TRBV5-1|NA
ASSWAGSGYGYT
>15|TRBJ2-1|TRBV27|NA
ASSLWLAGGTGGEQF
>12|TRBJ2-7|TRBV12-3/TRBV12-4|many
ASSVTSRPYEQY
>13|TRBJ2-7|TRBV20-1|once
SARPGQRSSYEQY
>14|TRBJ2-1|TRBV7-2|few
ASSTTGGSSYNEQF
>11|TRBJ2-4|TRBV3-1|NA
ASSFGPGDIQY
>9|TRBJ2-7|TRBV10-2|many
VSSLSYEQY
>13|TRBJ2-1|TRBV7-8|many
ASSPTSGDYNEQF
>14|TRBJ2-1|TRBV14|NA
ASSHPTSGRYNEQF
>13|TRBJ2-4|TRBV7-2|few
ASSLAGGEDNEQY
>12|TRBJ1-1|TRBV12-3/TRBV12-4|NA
ASSFGDRGTEAF
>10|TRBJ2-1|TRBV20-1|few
SAGRVNNEQF
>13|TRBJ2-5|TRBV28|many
ASSTRGQRGETQY
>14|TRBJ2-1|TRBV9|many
ASSPSGMSSYNEQF
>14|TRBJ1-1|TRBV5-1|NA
ASSSTGALPNTEAF
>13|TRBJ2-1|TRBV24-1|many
ATSDFGGGANEQF
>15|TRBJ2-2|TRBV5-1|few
ASSPIAGGRDTGELF
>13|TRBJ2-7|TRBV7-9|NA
ASSLSARTSYEQY
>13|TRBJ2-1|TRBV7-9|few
ASSLFLTRHNEQF
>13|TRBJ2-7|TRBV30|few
AWSLRGRTPYEQY
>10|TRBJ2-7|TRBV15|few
ATSRVSGITY
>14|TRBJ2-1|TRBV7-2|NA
ASSLARGVSYNEQF
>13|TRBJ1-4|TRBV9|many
ASSPRGATNEKLF
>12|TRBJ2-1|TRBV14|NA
ASSQGPMDSEQF
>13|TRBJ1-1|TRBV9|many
ASSVVSGMTGEAF
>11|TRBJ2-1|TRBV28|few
ASRPPGPNEQF
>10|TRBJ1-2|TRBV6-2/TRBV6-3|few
ASSSSGGGYT
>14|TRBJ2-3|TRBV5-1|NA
ASSPIAGLSTDTQY
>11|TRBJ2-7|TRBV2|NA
ASNGQGLYEQY
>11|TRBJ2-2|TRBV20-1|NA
STSAGTPGELF
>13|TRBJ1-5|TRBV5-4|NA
ASSPGTDANQPQH
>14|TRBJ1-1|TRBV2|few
ASSSPGHRSNTEAF
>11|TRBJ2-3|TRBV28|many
APSRVSTDTQY
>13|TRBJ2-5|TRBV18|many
ASSPQGALQETQY
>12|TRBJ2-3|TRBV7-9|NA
ASSIGQGLDTQY
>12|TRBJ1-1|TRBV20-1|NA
SASSEPLDTEAF
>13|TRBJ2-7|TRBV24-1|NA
ATSDPGTGGTEQY